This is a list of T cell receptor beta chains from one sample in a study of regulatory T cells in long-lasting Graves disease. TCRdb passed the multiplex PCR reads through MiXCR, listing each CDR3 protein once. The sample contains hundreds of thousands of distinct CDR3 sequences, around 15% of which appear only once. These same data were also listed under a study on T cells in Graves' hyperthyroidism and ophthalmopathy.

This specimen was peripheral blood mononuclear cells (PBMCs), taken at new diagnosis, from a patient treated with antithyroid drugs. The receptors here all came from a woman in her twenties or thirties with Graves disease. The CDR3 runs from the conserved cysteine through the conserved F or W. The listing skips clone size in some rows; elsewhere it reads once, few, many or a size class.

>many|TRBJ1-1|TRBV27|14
CASKNRGMNTEAFF
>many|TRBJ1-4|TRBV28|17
CASSFSTVYRRQEKLFF
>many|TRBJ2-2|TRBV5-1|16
CASTKEVAGVTGELFF
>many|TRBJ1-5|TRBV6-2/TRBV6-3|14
CASSKGGSNQPQHF
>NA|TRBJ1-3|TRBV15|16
CATSRQTGASGNTIYF
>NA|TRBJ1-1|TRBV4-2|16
CASSQGDRGLDTEAFF
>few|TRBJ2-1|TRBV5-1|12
CASSGDRAEQFF
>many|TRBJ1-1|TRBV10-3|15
CAIRNTGGLSSEAFF
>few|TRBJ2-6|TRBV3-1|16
CASSQPRGSGANVLTF
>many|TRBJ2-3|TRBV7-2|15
CASSLTITSPDTQYF
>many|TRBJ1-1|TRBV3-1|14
CASSLDASNTEAFF
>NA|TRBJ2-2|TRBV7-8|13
CASSLENPGELFF
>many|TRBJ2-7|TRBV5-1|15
CASSQSGSPVYEQYF
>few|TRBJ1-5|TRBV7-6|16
CASSLGGDRRNQPQHF
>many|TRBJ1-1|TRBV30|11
CAWSRVPEAFF
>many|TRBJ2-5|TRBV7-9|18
CASSSSRGPSGDQETQYF
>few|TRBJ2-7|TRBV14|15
CASSGTETDSYEQYF
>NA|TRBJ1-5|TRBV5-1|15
CASSGWGQGSQPQHF
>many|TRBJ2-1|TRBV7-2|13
CASTPDPGAEQFF
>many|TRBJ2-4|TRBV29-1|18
CSVEGGLGSGPFANIQYF
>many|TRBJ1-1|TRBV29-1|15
CRALGDRGRGTEAFF
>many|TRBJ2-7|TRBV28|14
CASRETGPDYEQYF
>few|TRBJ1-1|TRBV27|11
CASSSGLKAFF
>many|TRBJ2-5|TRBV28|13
CASSFRDSRTQYF
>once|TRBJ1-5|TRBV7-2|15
CASSPRGVSNQPQHF
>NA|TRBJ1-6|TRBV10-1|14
CASSEGDRNSPLHF
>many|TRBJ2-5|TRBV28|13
CASSYVGEETQYF
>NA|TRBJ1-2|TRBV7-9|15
CASSRQTKPIRDSIF
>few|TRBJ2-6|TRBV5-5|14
CASGYSAGANVLTF
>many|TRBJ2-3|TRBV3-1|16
CASSQTGLGATDTQYF
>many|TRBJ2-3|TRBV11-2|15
CASSFETDLRDTQYF
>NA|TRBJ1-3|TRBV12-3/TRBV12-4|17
CASRSPGQHNSGNTIYF
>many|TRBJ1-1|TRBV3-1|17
CASSPLGTGGEDTEAFF
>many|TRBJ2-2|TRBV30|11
CAIGSAGELFF
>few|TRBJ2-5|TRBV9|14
CASSARGGSETQYF
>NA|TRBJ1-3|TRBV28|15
CASYRKRGAGNTIYF
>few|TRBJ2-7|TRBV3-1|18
CASSQEYGSGTRSYEQYF
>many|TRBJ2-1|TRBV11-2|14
CASSVLAAYNEQFF
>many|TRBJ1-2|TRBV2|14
CASSVSEGIYGYTF
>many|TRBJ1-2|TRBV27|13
CASSLRENYGYTF
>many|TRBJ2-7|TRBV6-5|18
CASSYHPSGRDGVYEQYF
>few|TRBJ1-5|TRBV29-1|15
CSARLDRGPGQPQHF
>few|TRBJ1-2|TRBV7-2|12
CASSPPGYGYTF
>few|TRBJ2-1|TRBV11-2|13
CASSLEGSGEQFF
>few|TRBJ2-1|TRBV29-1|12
CSVAPSGDEQFF
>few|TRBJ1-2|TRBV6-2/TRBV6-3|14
CASSPREVNYGYTF
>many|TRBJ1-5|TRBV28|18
CASSCSCSLGQAGQPQHF
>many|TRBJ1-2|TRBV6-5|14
CASSYLGQGDGYTF
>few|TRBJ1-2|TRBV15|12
CATSRAATAYTF
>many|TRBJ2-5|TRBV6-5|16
CASSYLYRDREETQYF
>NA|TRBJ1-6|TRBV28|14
CASSLAGLYSPLHF
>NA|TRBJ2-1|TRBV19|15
CASSISGSSSYEQFF
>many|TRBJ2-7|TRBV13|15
CASSSGLAVSYEQYF